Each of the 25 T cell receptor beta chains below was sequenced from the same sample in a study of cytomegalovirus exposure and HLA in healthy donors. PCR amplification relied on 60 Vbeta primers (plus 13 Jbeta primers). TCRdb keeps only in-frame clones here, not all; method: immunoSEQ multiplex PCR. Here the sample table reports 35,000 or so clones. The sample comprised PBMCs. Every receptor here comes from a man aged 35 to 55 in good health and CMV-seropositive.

The CDR3 region has the DNA TGCAGCGTTGAAGAGACAGGGATGAACACTGAAGCTTTCTTT. Translating it yields CSVEETGMNTEAFF. V is TRBV29-1 and J is TRBJ1-1; TRBD1 aligns across 7 bases. The germline V gene has CDR1 SQVTM and CDR2 ANQGSEA. The length of the CDR3 is 14 residues. After removal of 0 bases from V and 0 bases from J, the junction contained 1 base not matched to a gene. The full variable domain, in which reference TRBV29-1 and TRBJ1-1 provide the parts outside the CDR3, is SAVISQKPSRDICQRGTSLTIQCQVDSQVTMMFWYRQQPGQSLTLIATANQGSEATYESGFVIDKFPISRPNLTFSTLTVSNMSPEDSSIYLCSVEETGMNTEAFFGQGTRLTVV.

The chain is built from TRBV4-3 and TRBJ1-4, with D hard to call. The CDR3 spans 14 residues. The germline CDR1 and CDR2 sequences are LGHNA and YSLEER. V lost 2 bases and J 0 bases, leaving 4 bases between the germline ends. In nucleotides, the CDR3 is TGCGCCAGCAGCCAACAGTCAACTAATGAAAAACTGTTTTTT. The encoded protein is CASSQQSTNEKLFF.

The DNA for the CDR3 is TGTGCCAGCAGCTTAACAGGGGCGGATTCACCCCTCCACTTT. Translated: CASSLTGADSPLHF. J is TRBJ1-6 and V is TRBV7-9; 7 nucleotides agree with TRBD1. Germline-derived CDR1 and CDR2 are SEHNR and FQNEAQ (reference sequence). After removal of 2 bases from V and 8 bases from J, the junction contained 3 bases not matched to a gene. The CDR3 length is 14 residues.

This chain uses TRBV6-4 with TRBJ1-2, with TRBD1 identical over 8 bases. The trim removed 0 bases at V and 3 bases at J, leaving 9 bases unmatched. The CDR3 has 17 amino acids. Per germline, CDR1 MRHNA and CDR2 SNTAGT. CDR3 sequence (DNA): TGTGCCAGCAGTGACTCTCTACTCAGGGGGCAATACTATGGCTACACCTTC. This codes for CASSDSLLRGQYYGYTF.

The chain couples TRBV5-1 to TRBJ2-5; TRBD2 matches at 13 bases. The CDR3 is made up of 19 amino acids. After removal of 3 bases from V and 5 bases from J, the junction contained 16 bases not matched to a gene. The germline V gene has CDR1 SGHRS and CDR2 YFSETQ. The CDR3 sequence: CASSWTRKPLAGGVETQYF. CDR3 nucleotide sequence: TGCGCCAGCAGCTGGACCCGGAAACCACTAGCGGGAGGGGTGGAGACCCAGTACTTC.

CDR3 sequence reads: CATSRERSAVENEQFF. In DNA, the CDR3 is TGTGCCACCAGCAGGGAGAGGTCAGCGGTTGAAAATGAGCAGTTCTTC. The V and J genes are TRBV15 and TRBJ2-1; D perhaps matches TRBD2 (5 bases). This CDR3 contains 16 residues. Germline assignment: CDR1 LNHNV and CDR2 YYDKDF (reference sequence). Between the trimmed V and J ends, which lost 3 bases and 7 bases, there was a span of 19 bases.

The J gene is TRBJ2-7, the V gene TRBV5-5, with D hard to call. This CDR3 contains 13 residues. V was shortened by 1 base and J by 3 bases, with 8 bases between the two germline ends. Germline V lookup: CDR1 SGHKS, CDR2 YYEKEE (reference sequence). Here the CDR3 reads CASSLSVDYEQYF. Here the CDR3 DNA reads TGTGCCAGCAGCTTGAGCGTCGACTACGAGCAGTACTTC.

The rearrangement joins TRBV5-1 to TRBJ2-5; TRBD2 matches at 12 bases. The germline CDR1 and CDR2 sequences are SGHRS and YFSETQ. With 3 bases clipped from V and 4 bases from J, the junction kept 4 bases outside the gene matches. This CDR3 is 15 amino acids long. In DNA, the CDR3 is TGCGCCAGCAGCTCCCCGGGACTAGCGGGAGAGACCCAGTACTTC. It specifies CASSSPGLAGETQYF.

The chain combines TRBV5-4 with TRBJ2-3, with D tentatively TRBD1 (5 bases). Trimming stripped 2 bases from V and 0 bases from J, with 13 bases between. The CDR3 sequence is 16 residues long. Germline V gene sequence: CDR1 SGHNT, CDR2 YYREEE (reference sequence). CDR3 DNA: TGTGCCAGCAGCTTAGACAGTCCAACTAGCACAGATACGCAGTATTTT. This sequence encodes CASSLDSPTSTDTQYF.

The CDR3: CASSRDPGSGSLGYTF. The CDR3 nucleotides read TGTGCCAGTAGTAGGGATCCGGGCAGCGGCTCTCTTGGCTACACCTTC. The genes are TRBV19 and TRBJ1-2, with D unclear. Germline lookup yields CDR1 LNHDA and CDR2 SQIVND (reference sequence). The CDR3 runs to 16 residues. Trimming left V 4 bases short and J 7 bases short, with 22 bases between.

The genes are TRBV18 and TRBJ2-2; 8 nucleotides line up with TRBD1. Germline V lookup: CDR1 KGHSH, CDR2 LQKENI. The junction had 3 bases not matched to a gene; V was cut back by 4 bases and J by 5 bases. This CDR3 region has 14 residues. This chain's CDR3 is CASSQDRVTGELFF. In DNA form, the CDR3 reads TGTGCCAGCTCACAGGACAGGGTGACCGGGGAGCTGTTTTTT.

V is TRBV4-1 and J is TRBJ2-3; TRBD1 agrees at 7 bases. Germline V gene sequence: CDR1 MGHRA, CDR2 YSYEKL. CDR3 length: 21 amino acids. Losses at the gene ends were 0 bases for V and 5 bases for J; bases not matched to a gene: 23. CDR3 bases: TGCGCCAGCAGCCAAGACGAAAGTTCACAGGGGTATGTGAGGGCGCGAGATACGCAGTATTTT. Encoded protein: CASSQDESSQGYVRARDTQYF.

The CDR3 reads CASLGTLNTEAFF. In DNA form, the CDR3 reads TGTGCCAGCTTGGGCACTCTGAACACTGAAGCTTTCTTT. V gene TRBV18 combines with J gene TRBJ1-1, with D unclear. This CDR3 has 13 amino acids. Germline CDR1 reads KGHSH; CDR2 reads LQKENI. The V gene lost 7 bases and the J gene lost 0 bases, with 9 bases spanning the gap.

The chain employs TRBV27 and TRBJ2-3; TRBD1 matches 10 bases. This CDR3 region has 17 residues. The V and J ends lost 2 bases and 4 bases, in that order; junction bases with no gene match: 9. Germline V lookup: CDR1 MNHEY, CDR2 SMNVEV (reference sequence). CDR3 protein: CASSLLDRGYPPDTQYF. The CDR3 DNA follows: TGTGCCAGCAGTTTACTGGACAGGGGGTACCCCCCAGATACGCAGTATTTT.

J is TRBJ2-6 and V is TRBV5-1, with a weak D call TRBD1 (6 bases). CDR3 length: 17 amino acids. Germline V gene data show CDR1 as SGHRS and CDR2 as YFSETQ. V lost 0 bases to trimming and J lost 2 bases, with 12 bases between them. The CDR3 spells CASSLGGTPTGANVLTF. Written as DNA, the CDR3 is TGCGCCAGCAGCTTGGGTGGGACACCTACTGGGGCCAACGTCCTGACTTTC.

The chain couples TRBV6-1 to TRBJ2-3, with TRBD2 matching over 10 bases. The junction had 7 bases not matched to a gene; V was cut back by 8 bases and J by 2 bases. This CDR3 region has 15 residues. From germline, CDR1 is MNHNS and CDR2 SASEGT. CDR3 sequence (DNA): TGTGCCAGCCTCAAGCGGGAGGGCCTCACAGATACGCAGTATTTT. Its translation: CASLKREGLTDTQYF.

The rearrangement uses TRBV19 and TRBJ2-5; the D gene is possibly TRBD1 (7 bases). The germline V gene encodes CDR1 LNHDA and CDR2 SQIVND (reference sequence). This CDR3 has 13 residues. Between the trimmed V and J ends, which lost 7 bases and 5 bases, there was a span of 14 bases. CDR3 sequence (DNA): TGTGCCAGTAAAGAGGGGGCGGGGGAGACCCAGTACTTC. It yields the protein CASKEGAGETQYF.

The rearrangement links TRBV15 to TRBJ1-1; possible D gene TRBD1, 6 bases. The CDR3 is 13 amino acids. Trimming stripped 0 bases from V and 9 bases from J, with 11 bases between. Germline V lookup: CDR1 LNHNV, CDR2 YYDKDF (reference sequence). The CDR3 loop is CATSRDRTAQAFF. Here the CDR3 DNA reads TGTGCCACCAGCAGAGACCGGACAGCACAAGCTTTCTTT.

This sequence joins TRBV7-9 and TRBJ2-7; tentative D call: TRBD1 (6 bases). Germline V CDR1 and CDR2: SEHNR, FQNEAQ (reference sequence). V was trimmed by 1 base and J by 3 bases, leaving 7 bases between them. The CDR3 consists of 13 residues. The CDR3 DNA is TGTGCCAGCAGCTTAGAAGGGGGCTACGAGCAGTACTTC. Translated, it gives CASSLEGGYEQYF.

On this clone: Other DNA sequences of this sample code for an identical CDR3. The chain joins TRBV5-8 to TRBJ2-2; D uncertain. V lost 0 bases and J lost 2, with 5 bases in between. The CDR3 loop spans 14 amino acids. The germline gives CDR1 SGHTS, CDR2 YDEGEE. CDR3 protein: CASSLGQNTGELFF. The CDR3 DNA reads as TGTGCCAGCAGCTTGGGACAAAACACCGGGGAGCTGTTTTTT. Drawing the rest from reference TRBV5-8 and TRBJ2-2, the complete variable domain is EAGVTQSPTHLIKTRGQQATLRCSPISGHTSVYWYQQALGLGLQFLLWYDEGEERNRGNFPPRFSGRQFPNYSSELNVNALELEDSALYLCASSLGQNTGELFFGEGSRLTVL.

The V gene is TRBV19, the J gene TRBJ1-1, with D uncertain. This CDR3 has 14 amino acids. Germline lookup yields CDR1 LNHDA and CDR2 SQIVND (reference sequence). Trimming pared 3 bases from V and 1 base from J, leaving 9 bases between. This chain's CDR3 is CASSMYGKNTEAFF. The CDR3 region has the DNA TGTGCCAGTAGTATGTACGGGAAGAACACTGAAGCTTTCTTT.

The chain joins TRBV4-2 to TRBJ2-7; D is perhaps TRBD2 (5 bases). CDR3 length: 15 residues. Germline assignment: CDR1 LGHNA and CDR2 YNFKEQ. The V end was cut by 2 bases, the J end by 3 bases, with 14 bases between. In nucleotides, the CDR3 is TGTGCCAGCAGCCAATACCAGGATGAGGGCTACGAGCAGTACTTC. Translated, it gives CASSQYQDEGYEQYF.

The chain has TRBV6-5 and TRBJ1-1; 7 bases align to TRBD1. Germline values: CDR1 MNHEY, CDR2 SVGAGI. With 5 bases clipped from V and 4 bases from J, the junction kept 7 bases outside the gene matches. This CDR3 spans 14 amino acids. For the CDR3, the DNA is TGTGCCAGCAGTGCCCGGACAGGAGCCACTGAAGCTTTCTTT. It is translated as CASSARTGATEAFF.

The CDR3 sequence is CASSVSASNTQYF. DNA for the CDR3: TGTGCCAGCAGTGTAAGCGCGTCGAATACGCAGTATTTT. The gene calls are TRBV6-1 and TRBJ2-3; D call uncertain. The length of the CDR3 is 13 residues. The V gene's germline CDR1 is MNHNS and CDR2 SASEGT. V lost 4 bases and J 7 bases, leaving 12 bases between the germline ends.

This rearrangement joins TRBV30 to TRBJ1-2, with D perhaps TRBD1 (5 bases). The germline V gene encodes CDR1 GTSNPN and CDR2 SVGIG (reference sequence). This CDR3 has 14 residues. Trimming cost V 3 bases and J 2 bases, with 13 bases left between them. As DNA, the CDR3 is TGTGCCTGGAGAACCCAGGGTATCAACTATGGCTACACCTTC. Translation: CAWRTQGINYGYTF.